This TCR beta chain was sequenced in a study of cytomegalovirus exposure and HLA in healthy donors. It was with 60 Vbeta and 13 Jbeta primers that the PCR ran. Using immunoSEQ multiplex PCR, the repertoire was profiled, and TCRdb retains in-frame clones only, with some absent. The sample consists of under 130,000 clones, less than 85% of them appearing once. CDR3 length: 16 amino acids. The V gene's germline CDR1 is SGHDN and CDR2 FVKESK. V was pared by 0 bases and J by 2 bases, with 14 bases between. The sequencing sample was made of PBMCs. This TCR came from a man aged 35 to 55 in good health and CMV-seropositive. The V gene is TRBV14, the J gene TRBJ2-7; perhaps TRBD2 as D (7 bases). Here the CDR3 DNA reads TGTGCCAGCAGCCAAGAAATCTGGGGGGGCCCCTACGAGCAGTACTTC. This encodes CASSQEIWGGPYEQYF.